This T cell receptor beta chain was recovered during a study of technical replicates of blood from a few donors. Clones were sequenced by immunoSEQ multiplex PCR, and TCRdb holds only the in-frame ones, with some missing. The sample includes some 80,000 clones, around 97% of them seen just once. V dropped 1 base and J dropped 12; count of bases not matched to a gene: 11. Germline V gene data show CDR1 as MNHNS and CDR2 as SASEGT. The CDR3 length is 15 residues. The genes are TRBV6-1 and TRBJ2-1; 8 bases line up with TRBD1. The sequenced sample consisted of T cells isolated from PBMCs. The sequence was collected from a human donor in good health. The CDR3 spells CASSEGGDRTYSQFF. CDR3 DNA sequence: TGTGCCAGCAGTGAAGGTGGGGACAGGACCTATTCGCAGTTCTTC.